This TCR beta chain was observed in a study of blood T cell repertoires in COVID-19. The wider study: The analysed material was cDNA or gDNA that came from T cells, B-cell-depleted T cells, or PBMCs.

Between the trimmed V and J ends, which lost 0 bases and 1 base, there was a span of 9 bases. The CDR3 runs to 15 residues. CDR1 is KGHSH, CDR2 LQKENI, per germline. Assay: immunoSEQ multiplex PCR; the TCRdb copy retains only in-frame clones and omits some. The sample lists 60,000 or so clones, about 87% occurring once. The sequenced material came from peripheral blood. The rearrangement uses TRBV18 and TRBJ1-1; perhaps TRBD1 as D (5 bases). The clonotype comes from a man in his sixties with acute or convalescent COVID-19. CDR3 in amino acids: CASSPPSQGNTEAFF. The DNA for the CDR3 is TGTGCCAGCTCACCACCGAGTCAGGGGAACACTGAAGCTTTCTTT.